Given below is one T cell receptor beta chain in context. TCRdb's table, derived via immunoSEQ multiplex PCR, lists solely in-frame clones and lacks some. This table holds 150,000 to 190,000 clones, approximately 91% found once. There are 14 residues in the CDR3. CDR1 and CDR2 from the germline V gene are SGDLS and YYNGEE. V gave up 1 base and J gave up 8 bases, with 12 bases separating them. The data were obtained in a study of T cell responses to AZD1222 COVID-19 vaccine. The rearrangement links TRBV9 to TRBJ1-4; no reliable D call. The material was peripheral blood, obtained after recovery from COVID-19. The receptor was derived from an adult who had recovered from COVID-19. CDR3 residues: CASSVNGRAEKLFF. In DNA, the CDR3 is TGTGCCAGCAGCGTAAACGGGAGGGCGGAAAAACTGTTTTTT.